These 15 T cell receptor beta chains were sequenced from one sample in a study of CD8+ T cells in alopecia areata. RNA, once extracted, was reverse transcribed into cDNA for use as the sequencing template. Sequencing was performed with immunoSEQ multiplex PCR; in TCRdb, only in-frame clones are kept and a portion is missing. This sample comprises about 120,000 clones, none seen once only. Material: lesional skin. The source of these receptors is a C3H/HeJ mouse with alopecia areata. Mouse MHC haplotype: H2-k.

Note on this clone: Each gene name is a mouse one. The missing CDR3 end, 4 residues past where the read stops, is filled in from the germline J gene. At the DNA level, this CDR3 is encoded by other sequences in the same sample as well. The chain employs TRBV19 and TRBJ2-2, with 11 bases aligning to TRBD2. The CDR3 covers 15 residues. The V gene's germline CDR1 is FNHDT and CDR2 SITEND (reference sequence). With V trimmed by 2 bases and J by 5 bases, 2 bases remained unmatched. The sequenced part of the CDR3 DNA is TGTGCCAGCAGTATCAGACTGGGGGGGACCGGG. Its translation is CASSIRLGGTG. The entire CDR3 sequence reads CASSIRLGGTGQLYF. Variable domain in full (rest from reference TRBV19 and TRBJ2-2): GGIITQTPKFLIGQEGQKLTLKCQQNFNHDTMYWYRQDSGKGLRLIYYSITENDLQKGDLSEGYDASREKKSSFSLTVTSAQKNEMAVFLCASSIRLGGTGQLYFGEGSKLTVL.

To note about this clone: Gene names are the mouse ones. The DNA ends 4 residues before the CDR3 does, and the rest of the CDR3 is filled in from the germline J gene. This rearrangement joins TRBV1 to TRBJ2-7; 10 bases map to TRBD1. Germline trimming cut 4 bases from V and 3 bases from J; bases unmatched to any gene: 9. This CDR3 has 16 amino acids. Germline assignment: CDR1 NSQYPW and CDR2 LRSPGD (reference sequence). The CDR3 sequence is CTCSGGTGALLYEQYF. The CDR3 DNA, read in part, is TGCACCTGCAGTGGGGGGACAGGGGCCCTCCTCTAT. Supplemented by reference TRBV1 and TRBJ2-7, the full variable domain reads VTLLEQNPRWRLVPRGQAVNLRCILKNSQYPWMSWYQQDLQKQLQWLFTLRSPGDKEVKSLPGADYLATRVTDTELRLQVANMSQGRTLYCTCSGGTGALLYEQYFGPGTRLTVL.

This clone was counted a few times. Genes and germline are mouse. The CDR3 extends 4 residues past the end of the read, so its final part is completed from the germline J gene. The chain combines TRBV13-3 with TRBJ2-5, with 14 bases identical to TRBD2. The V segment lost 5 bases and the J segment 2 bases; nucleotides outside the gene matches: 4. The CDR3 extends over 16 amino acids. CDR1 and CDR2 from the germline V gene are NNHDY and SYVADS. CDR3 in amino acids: CASRRDWGGAQDTQYF. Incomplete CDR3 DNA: TGTGCCAGCAGACGGGACTGGGGGGGCGCCCAAGAC.

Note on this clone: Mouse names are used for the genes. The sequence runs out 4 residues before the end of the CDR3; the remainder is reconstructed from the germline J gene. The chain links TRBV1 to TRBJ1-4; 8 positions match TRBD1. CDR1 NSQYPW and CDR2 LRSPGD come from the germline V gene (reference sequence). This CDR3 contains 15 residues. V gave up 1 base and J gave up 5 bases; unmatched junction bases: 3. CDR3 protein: CTCSAARGLNERLFF. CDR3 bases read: TGCACCTGCAGTGCAGCCAGGGGGCTTAACGAA. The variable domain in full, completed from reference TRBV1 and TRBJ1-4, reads VTLLEQNPRWRLVPRGQAVNLRCILKNSQYPWMSWYQQDLQKQLQWLFTLRSPGDKEVKSLPGADYLATRVTDTELRLQVANMSQGRTLYCTCSAARGLNERLFFGHGTKLSVL.

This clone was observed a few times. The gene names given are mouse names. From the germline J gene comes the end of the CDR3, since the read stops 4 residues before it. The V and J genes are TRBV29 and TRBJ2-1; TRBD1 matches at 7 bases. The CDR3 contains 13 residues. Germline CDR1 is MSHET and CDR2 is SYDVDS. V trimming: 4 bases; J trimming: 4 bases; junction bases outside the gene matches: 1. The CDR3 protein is CASSSRGYAEQFF. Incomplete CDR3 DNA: TGTGCTAGCAGTTCCAGGGGGTATGCT.

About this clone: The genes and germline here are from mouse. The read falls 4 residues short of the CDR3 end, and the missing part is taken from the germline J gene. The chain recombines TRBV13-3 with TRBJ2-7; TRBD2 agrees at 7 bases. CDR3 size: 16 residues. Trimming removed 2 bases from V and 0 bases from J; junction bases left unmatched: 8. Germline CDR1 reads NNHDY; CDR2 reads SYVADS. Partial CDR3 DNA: TGTGCCAGCAGTGACGGCTGGGGGAGGAGCTCCTAT. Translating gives CASSDGWGRSSY. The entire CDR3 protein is CASSDGWGRSSYEQYF.

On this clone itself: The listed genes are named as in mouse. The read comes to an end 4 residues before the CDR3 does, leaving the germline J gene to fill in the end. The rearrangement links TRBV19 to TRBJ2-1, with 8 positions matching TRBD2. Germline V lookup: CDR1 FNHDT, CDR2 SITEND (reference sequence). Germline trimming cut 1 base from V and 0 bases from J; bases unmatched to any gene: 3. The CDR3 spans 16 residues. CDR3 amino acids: CASSILGGNNYAEQFF. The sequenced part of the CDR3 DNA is TGTGCCAGCAGTATACTGGGGGGCAATAACTATGCT.

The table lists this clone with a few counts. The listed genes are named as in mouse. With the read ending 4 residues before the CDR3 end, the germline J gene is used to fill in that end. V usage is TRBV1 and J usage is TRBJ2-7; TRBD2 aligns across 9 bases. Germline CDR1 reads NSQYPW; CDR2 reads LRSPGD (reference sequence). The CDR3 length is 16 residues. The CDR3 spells CTCSAPLGGRRYEQYF. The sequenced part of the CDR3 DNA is TGCACCTGCAGTGCCCCACTGGGGGGCAGGCGATAT.

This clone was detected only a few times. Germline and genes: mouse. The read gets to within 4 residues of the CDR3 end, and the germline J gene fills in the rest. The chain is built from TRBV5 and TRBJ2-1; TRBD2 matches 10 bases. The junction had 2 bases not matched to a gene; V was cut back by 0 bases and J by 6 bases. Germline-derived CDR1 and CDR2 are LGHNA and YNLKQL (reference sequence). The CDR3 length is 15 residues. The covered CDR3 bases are TGTGCCAGCAGCCAAGATACTGGGGGGGTTGCT. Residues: CASSQDTGGVA. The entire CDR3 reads CASSQDTGGVAEQFF.

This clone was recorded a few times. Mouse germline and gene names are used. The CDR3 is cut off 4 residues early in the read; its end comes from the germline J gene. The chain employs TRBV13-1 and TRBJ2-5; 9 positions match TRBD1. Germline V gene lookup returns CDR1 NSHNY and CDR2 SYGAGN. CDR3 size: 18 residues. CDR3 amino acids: CASSDALSLTGGRDTQYF. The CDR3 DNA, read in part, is TGTGCCAGCAGTGATGCACTCTCCCTCACAGGGGGCAGGGAC.

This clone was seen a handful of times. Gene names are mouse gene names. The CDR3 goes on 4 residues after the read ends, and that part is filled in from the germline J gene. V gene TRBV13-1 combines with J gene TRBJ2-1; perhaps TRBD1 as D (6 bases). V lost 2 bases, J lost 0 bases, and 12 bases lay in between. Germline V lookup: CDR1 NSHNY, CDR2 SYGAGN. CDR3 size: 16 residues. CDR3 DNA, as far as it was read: TGTGCCAGCAGTGAACCTACAGGGTATAACTATGCT. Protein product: CASSEPTGYNYA. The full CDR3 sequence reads CASSEPTGYNYAEQFF.

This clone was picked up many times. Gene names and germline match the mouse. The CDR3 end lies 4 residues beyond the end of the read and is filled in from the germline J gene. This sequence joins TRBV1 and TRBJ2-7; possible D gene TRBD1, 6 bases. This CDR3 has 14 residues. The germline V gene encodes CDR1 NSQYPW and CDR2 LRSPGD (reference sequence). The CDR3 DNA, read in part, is TGCACCTGCAGTGCAGAAACAGGGAGGGAT. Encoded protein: CTCSAETGRD. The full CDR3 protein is CTCSAETGRDEQYF. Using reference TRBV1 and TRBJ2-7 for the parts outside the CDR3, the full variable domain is VTLLEQNPRWRLVPRGQAVNLRCILKNSQYPWMSWYQQDLQKQLQWLFTLRSPGDKEVKSLPGADYLATRVTDTELRLQVANMSQGRTLYCTCSAETGRDEQYFGPGTRLTVL.

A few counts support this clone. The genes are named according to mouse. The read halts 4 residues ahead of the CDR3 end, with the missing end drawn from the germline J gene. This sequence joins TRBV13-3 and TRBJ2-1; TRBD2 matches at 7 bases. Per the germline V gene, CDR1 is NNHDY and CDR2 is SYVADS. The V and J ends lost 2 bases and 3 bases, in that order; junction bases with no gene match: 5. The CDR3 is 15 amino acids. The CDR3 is CASSEGGGGYAEQFF. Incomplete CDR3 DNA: TGTGCCAGCAGTGAGGGGGGGGGAGGCTATGCT.

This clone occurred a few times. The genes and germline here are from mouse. Here the CDR3 reads CASSIRLGREVFF. Partial CDR3 DNA: TGTGCCAGCAGTATAAGGCTGGGGAGA. This chain connects TRBV19 to TRBJ1-1, with D unresolved. The read is 4 residues too short to cover the CDR3 end, so that end is filled in from the germline J gene. There are 13 residues in the CDR3. Germline V gene lookup returns CDR1 FNHDT and CDR2 SITEND (reference sequence).

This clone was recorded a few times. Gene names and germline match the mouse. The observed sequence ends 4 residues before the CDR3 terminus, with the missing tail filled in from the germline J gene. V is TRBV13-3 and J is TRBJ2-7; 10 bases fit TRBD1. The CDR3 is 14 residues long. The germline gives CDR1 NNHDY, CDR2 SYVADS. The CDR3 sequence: CASSPRQGADEQYF. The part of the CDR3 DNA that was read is TGTGCCAGCAGTCCCAGACAGGGGGCTGAT.